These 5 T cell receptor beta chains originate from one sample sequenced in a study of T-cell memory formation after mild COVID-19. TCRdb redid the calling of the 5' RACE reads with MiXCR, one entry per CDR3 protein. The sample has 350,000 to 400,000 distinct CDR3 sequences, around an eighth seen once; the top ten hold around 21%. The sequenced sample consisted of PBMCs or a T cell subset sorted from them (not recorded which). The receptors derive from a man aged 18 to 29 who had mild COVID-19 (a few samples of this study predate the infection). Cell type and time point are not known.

The CDR3 nucleotides are TGTGCCAGCAGCGAGACAGGGAAGGCTTTTCAGCCCCAGCATTTT. Amino acids: CASSETGKAFQPQHF. The chain links TRBV12-3 or TRBV12-4 to TRBJ1-5; 7 nucleotides agree with TRBD1. J was trimmed by 6 bases and V by 6 bases; bases with no gene match: 11. The CDR3 extends over 15 amino acids.

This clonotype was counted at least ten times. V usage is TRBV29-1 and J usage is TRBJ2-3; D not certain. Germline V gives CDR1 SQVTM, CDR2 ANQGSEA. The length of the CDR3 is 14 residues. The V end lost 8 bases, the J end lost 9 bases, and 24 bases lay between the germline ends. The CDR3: CSSQVGSVRTTQYF. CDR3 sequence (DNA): TGCAGCTCCCAGGTAGGGTCCGTCCGGACCACGCAGTATTTT.

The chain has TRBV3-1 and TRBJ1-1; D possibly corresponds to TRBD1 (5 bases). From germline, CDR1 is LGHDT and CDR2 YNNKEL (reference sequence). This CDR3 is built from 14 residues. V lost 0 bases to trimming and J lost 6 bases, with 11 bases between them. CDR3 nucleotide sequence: TGTGCCAGCAGCCAAGAGTGGCAGGGAGCTGAAGCTTTCTTT. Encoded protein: CASSQEWQGAEAFF.

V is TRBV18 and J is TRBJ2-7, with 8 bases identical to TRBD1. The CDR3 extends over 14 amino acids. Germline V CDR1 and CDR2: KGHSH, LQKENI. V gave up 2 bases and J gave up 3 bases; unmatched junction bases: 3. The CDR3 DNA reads TGTGCCAGCTCACCAAATGACAGGGGCTACGAGCAGTACTTC. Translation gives CASSPNDRGYEQYF.

CDR3 coding DNA: TGCAGTGCTAGACGCCCTACGGAGCAAGAGACCCAGTACTTC. The encoded protein is CSARRPTEQETQYF. The V and J genes are TRBV20-1 and TRBJ2-5; no definite D call. Trimming shortened V by 2 bases and J by 2 bases, and 12 bases separated the two germline ends. This CDR3 has 14 amino acids. The germline V gene has CDR1 DFQATT and CDR2 SNEGSKA (reference sequence).